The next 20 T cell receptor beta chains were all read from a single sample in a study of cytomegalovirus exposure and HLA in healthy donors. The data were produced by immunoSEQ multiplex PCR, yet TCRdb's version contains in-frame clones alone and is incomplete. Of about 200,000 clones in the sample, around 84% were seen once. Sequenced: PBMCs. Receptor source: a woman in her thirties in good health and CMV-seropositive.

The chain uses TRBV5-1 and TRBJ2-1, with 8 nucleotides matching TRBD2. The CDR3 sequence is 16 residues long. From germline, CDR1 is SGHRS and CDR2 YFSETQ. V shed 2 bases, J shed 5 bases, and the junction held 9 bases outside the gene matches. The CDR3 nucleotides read TGCGCCAGCAGCTTAGGAAGCGGGAGTCGGGACAATGAGCAGTTCTTC. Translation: CASSLGSGSRDNEQFF.

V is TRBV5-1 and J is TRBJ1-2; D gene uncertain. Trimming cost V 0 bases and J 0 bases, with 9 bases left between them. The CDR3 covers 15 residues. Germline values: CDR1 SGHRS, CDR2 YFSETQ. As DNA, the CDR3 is TGCGCCAGCAGCTTGGACGGCAGGACTAACTATGGCTACACCTTC. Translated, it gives CASSLDGRTNYGYTF.

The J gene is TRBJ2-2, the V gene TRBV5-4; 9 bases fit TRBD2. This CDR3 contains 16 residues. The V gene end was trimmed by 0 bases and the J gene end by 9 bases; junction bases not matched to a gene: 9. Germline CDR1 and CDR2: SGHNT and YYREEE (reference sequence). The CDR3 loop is CASSLVLTGTSRELFF. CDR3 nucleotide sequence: TGTGCCAGCAGCTTGGTACTCACAGGGACTAGCCGGGAGCTGTTTTTT.

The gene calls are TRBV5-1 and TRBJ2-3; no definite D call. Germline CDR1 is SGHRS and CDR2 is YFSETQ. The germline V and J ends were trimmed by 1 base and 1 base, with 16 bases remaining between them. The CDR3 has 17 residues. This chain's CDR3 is CASSLTYAAAGTDTQYF. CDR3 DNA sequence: TGCGCCAGCAGCTTGACTTATGCGGCCGCCGGCACAGATACGCAGTATTTT.

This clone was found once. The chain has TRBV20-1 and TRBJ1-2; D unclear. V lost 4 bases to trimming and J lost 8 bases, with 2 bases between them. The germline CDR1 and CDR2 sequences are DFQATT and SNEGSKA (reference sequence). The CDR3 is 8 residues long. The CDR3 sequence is CSAIGYTF. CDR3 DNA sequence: TGCAGTGCTATAGGCTACACCTTC.

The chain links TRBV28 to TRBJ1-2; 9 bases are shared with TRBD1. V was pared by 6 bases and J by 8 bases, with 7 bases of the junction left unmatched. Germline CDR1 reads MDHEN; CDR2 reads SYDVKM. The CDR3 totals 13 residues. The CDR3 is CASSTGGILGYTF. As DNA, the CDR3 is TGTGCCAGCAGCACAGGGGGCATACTCGGCTACACCTTC.

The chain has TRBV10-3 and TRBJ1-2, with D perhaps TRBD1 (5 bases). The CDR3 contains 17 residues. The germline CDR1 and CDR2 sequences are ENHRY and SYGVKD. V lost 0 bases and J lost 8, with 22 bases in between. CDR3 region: CAISESGLRGDGKGYTF. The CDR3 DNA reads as TGTGCCATCAGTGAGTCAGGTCTACGGGGGGACGGTAAAGGCTACACCTTC.

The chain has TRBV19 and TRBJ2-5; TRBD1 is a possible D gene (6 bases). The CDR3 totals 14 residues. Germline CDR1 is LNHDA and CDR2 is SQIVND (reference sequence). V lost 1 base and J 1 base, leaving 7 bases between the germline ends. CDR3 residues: CASSIGTVQETQYF. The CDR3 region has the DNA TGTGCCAGTAGTATAGGGACAGTCCAAGAGACCCAGTACTTC.

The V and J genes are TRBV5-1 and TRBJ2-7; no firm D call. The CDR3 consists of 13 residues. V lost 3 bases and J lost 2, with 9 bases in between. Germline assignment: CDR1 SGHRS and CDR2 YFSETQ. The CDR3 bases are TGCGCCAGCAGCTCTGGAGATACCTACGAGCAGTACTTC. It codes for CASSSGDTYEQYF.

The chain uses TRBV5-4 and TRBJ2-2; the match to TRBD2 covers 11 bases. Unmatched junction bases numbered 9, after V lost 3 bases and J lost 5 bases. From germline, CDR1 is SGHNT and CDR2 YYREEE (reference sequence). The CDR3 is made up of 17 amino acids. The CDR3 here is CASSSILAGVRTGELFF. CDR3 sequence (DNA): TGTGCCAGCAGCTCCATACTAGCGGGAGTGAGGACCGGGGAGCTGTTTTTT.

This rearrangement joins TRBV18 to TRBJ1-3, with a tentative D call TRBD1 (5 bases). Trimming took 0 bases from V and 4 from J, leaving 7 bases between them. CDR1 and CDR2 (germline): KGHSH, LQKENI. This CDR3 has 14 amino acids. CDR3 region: CASSPPQGGNTIYF. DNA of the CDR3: TGTGCCAGCTCACCACCGCAGGGAGGAAACACCATATATTTT.

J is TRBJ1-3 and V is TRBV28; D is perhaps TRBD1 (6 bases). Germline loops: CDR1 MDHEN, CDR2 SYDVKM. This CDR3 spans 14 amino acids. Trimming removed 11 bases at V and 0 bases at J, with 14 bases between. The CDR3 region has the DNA TGTGCCGTACAGGACAGCAACTCTGGAAACACCATATATTTT. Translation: CAVQDSNSGNTIYF. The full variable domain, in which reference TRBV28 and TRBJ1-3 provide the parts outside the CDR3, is DVKVTQSSRYLVKRTGEKVFLECVQDMDHENMFWYRQDPGLGLRLIYFSYDVKMKEKGDIPEGYSVSREKKERFSLILESASTNQTSMYLCAVQDSNSGNTIYFGEGSWLTVV.

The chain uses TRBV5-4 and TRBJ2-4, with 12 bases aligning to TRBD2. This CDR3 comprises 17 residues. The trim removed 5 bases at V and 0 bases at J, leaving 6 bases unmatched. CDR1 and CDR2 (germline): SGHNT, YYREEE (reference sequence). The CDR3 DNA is TGTGCCAGCAGTGGGACTAGCGGGTGGGGAGCCAAAAACATTCAGTACTTC. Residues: CASSGTSGWGAKNIQYF.

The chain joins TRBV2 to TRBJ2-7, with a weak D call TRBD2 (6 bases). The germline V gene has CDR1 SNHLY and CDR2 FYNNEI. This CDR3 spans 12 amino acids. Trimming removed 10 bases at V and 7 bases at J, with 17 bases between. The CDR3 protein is CAIPGAYGEQYF. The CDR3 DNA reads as TGTGCCATCCCGGGAGCGTATGGGGAGCAGTACTTC. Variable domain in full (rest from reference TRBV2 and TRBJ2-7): EPEVTQTPSHQVTQMGQEVILRCVPISNHLYFYWYRQILGQKVEFLVSFYNNEISEKSEIFDDQFSVERPDGSNFTLKIRSTKLEDSAMYFCAIPGAYGEQYFGPGTRLTVT.

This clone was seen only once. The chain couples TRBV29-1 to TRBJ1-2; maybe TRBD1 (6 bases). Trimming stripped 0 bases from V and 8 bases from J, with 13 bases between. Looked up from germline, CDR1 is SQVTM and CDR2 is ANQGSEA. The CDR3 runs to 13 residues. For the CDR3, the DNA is TGCAGCGTTGAAGAGGGGGGGGCGAAGGGCTACACCTTC. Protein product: CSVEEGGAKGYTF.

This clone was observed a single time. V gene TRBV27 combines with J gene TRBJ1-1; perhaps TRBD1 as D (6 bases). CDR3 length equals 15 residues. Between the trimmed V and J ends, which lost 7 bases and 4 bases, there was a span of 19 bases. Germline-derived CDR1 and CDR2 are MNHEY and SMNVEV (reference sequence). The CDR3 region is CASTPLGTTSTEAFF. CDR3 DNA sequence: TGTGCCAGCACACCCCTCGGGACAACAAGCACTGAAGCTTTCTTT.

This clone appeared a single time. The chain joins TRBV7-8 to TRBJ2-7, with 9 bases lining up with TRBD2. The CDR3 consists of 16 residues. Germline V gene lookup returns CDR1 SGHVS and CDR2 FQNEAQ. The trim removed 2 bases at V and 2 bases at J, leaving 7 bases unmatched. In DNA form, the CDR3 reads TGTGCCAGCAGCTTACTTCCTAGCGGGGCTACCTACGAGCAGTACTTC. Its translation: CASSLLPSGATYEQYF. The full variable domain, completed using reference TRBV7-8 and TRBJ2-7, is GAGVSQSPRYKVAKRGQDVALRCDPISGHVSLFWYQQALGQGPEFLTYFQNEAQLDKSGLPSDRFFAERPEGSVSTLKIQRTQQEDSAVYLCASSLLPSGATYEQYFGPGTRLTVT.

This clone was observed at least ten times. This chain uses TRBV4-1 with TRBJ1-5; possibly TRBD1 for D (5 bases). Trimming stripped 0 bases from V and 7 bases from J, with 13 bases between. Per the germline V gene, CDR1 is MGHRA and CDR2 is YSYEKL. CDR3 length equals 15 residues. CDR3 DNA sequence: TGCGCCAGCAGCCAAGATCTCAGGGCTCAACAGCCCCAGCATTTT. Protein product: CASSQDLRAQQPQHF.

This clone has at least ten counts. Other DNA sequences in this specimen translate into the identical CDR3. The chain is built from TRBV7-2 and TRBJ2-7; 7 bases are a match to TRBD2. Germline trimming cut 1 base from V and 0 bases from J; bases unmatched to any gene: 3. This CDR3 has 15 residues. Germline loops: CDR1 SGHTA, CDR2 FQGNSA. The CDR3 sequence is CASSLGGGGSYEQYF. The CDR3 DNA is TGTGCCAGCAGCTTAGGAGGCGGGGGCTCCTACGAGCAGTACTTC. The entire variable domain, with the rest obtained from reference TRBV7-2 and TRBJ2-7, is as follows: GAGVSQSPSNKVTEKGKDVELRCDPISGHTALYWYRQSLGQGLEFLIYFQGNSAPDKSGLPSDRFSAERTGGSVSTLTIQRTQQEDSAVYLCASSLGGGGSYEQYFGPGTRLTVT.

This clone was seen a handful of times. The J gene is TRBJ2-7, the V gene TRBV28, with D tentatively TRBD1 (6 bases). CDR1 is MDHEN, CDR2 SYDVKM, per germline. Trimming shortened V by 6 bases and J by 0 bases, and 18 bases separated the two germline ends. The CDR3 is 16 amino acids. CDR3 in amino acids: CASSPRQVFFSYEQYF. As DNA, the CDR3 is TGTGCCAGCAGCCCTCGACAGGTTTTCTTCTCCTACGAGCAGTACTTC.